The 22 T cell receptor beta chains in this list originate from one sample, sequenced in a study of post-analysis software for immune sequencing data. Study-level findings and limits: Patients showed TRBV5-6, TRBV5-1 and TRBV20-1 among roughly five TRBV segments more frequent than in controls.

Built from TCR beta cDNA, the libraries had unique molecular identifiers in them. TCRdb re-analysed the PCR reads in MiXCR, keeping a single row per CDR3 protein. The sample includes some 800,000 distinct CDR3 sequences, about 43% seen only once; the top ten take roughly 4.9%. What these receptors recognize is not known. The sample consisted of blood. All receptors derive from a girl between 10 and 17 years old with multiple sclerosis.

This clonotype was seen more than once but under ten times. This chain connects TRBV12-3 or TRBV12-4 to TRBJ2-7, with D hard to call. The ends were cut back, 0 bases at V and 3 bases at J, with 9 bases in the middle. The CDR3 is made up of 14 amino acids. In nucleotides, the CDR3 is TGTGCCAGCAGTTTAGCGTGGCCTTTCTACGAGCAGTACTTC. It is translated as CASSLAWPFYEQYF.

This clonotype was seen repeatedly, ten times or more. This chain uses TRBV18 with TRBJ2-5, with a possible D match to TRBD2 (5 bases). CDR3 size: 18 residues. Germline V gene lookup returns CDR1 KGHSH and CDR2 LQKENI. V lost 2 bases, J lost 1 base, and 20 bases lay in between. This CDR3 reads CASSPVDGKFPLQETQYF. The CDR3 nucleotides read TGTGCCAGCTCACCAGTGGACGGGAAATTCCCTCTCCAAGAGACCCAGTACTTC.

The chain combines TRBV5-4 with TRBJ1-1; D remains ambiguous. Trimming cost V 2 bases and J 2 bases, with 4 bases left between them. The CDR3 has 12 residues. Germline V gives CDR1 SGHNT, CDR2 YYREEE (reference sequence). The CDR3: CASSFYNTEAFF. The CDR3 DNA reads as TGTGCCAGCAGCTTTTATAACACTGAAGCTTTCTTT.

The genes are TRBV13 and TRBJ2-7, with D unclear. Near its end, the DNA agrees better with TRBJ2-5, so the J call may be wrong. Germline values: CDR1 PRHDT, CDR2 FYEKMQ (reference sequence). The CDR3 length is 16 residues. CDR3 protein: CASSPPRRDYQETQYF. The CDR3 DNA reads TGTGCCAGCAGCCCCCCCCGACGCGACTACCAAGAGACCCAGTACTTC.

CDR3 nucleotide sequence: TGTGCCAGCAAGGGACTAGCGGCCTCCTACAATGAGCAGTTCTTC. Translated, it gives CASKGLAASYNEQFF. The genes are TRBV11-1 and TRBJ2-1; 11 bases are a match to TRBD2. Germline values: CDR1 SGHAT, CDR2 FQDESV (reference sequence). J gave up 0 bases and V 7 bases, and 2 bases lay outside the gene matches. This CDR3 spans 15 amino acids. Looking up the rest from reference TRBV11-1 and TRBJ2-1 gives the full variable domain: EAEVAQSPRYKITEKSQAVAFWCDPISGHATLYWYRQILGQGPELLVQFQDESVVDDSQLPKDRFSAERLKGVDSTLKIQPAELGDSAMYLCASKGLAASYNEQFFGPGTRLTVL.

This chain uses TRBV10-3 with TRBJ2-3; 10 bases line up with TRBD2. The CDR3 covers 14 residues. Germline CDR1 ENHRY, CDR2 SYGVKD. The V and J ends lost 5 bases and 4 bases, in that order; junction bases with no gene match: 3. This CDR3 is CAISLAGEADTQYF. In DNA, the CDR3 is TGTGCCATCAGTCTAGCGGGAGAGGCAGATACGCAGTATTTT.

The genes are TRBV4-1 and TRBJ2-4; D gene ambiguous. V gave up 1 base and J gave up 0 bases, with 10 bases separating them. CDR1 is MGHRA, CDR2 YSYEKL, per germline. The CDR3 totals 16 residues. The CDR3 region has the DNA TGCGCCAGCAGCCAAGGGACGGAACTAGCCAAAAACATTCAGTACTTC. Its protein product is CASSQGTELAKNIQYF.

The chain joins TRBV24-1 to TRBJ2-1; D may be TRBD1 (6 bases). This CDR3 is 11 amino acids long. Germline V lookup: CDR1 KGHDR, CDR2 SFDVKD. Trimming left V 9 bases short and J 8 bases short, with 10 bases between. The CDR3 DNA sequence: TGTGCCACCCAGGGGATCTATGAGCAGTTCTTC. It is translated as CATQGIYEQFF.

This rearrangement joins TRBV7-6 to TRBJ2-5; 8 nucleotides line up with TRBD1. V dropped 1 base and J dropped 4; count of bases not matched to a gene: 2. Germline V gives CDR1 SGHVS, CDR2 FNYEAQ. The CDR3 has 14 amino acids. The CDR3 bases are TGTGCCAGCAGCTTAGGGGACAGGAGAGAGACCCAGTACTTC. This sequence encodes CASSLGDRRETQYF.

The gene calls are TRBV29-1 and TRBJ2-6; tentative D call: TRBD1 (5 bases). The V and J ends lost 2 bases and 0 bases respectively, with 11 bases between them. The CDR3 contains 16 residues. Germline lookup yields CDR1 SQVTM and CDR2 ANQGSEA. CDR3: CSVEFHQGSGANVLTF. In DNA, the CDR3 is TGCAGCGTTGAATTTCATCAGGGCTCTGGGGCCAACGTCCTGACTTTC.

In this sample, this clonotype turned up a few times. V is TRBV12-3 or TRBV12-4 and J is TRBJ1-2; maybe TRBD1 (5 bases). Trimming removed 2 bases at V and 11 bases at J, with 15 bases between. The CDR3 has 13 amino acids. This CDR3 is CASSLSGIKGYTF. For the CDR3, the DNA is TGTGCCAGCAGTTTATCGGGAATCAAGGGGTACACCTTC.

The chain carries TRBV28 and TRBJ2-1, with D perhaps TRBD2 (5 bases). CDR1 MDHEN and CDR2 SYDVKM come from the germline V gene. The CDR3 extends over 14 amino acids. Trimming cost V 4 bases and J 7 bases, with 14 bases left between them. The CDR3 DNA reads as TGTGCCAGCAGTTCCGCCGGGGTCAGGAATGAGCAGTTCTTC. Translation gives CASSSAGVRNEQFF.

The rearrangement links TRBV29-1 to TRBJ2-5; 8 positions match TRBD1. The CDR3 consists of 12 residues. The junction had 5 bases not matched to a gene; V was cut back by 6 bases and J by 5 bases. The germline gives CDR1 SQVTM, CDR2 ANQGSEA. The CDR3 is CSVLQGGETQYF. CDR3 coding DNA: TGCAGCGTCTTACAGGGGGGCGAGACCCAGTACTTC. Variable domain in full (rest from reference TRBV29-1 and TRBJ2-5): SAVISQKPSRDICQRGTSLTIQCQVDSQVTMMFWYRQQPGQSLTLIATANQGSEATYESGFVIDKFPISRPNLTFSTLTVSNMSPEDSSIYLCSVLQGGETQYFGPGTRLLVL.

This chain joins TRBV27 and TRBJ2-7; D remains unclear. V was trimmed by 6 bases and J by 1 base, leaving 7 bases between them. The CDR3 is 12 residues long. Per the germline V gene, CDR1 is MNHEY and CDR2 is SMNVEV (reference sequence). CDR3 amino acids: CASRASSYEQYF. The DNA for the CDR3 is TGTGCCAGCAGAGCCTCTTCCTACGAGCAGTACTTC.

This clonotype turned up a few times. This sequence joins TRBV6-1 and TRBJ2-5; 9 nucleotides match TRBD1. Germline V CDR1 and CDR2: MNHNS, SASEGT. Trimming took 6 bases from V and 3 from J; bases not matched to a gene: 14. There are 17 residues in the CDR3. CDR3 amino acids: CASSLSGTGFGEETQYF. CDR3 nucleotides: TGTGCCAGCAGCCTATCCGGGACAGGGTTTGGGGAAGAGACCCAGTACTTC.

This clonotype was seen only a few times. This chain links TRBV27 with TRBJ1-6; perhaps TRBD1 as D (5 bases). The germline gives CDR1 MNHEY, CDR2 SMNVEV (reference sequence). The CDR3 is 12 residues long. V gave up 5 bases and J gave up 13 bases, with 12 bases separating them. The CDR3 reads CASSSGGEPLHF. The CDR3 DNA follows: TGTGCCAGCAGTAGTGGGGGTGAGCCCCTCCACTTT.

V usage is TRBV20-1 and J usage is TRBJ2-5, with 8 bases identical to TRBD1. The germline gives CDR1 DFQATT, CDR2 SNEGSKA (reference sequence). The CDR3 spans 13 residues. After removal of 6 bases from V and 2 bases from J, the junction contained 5 bases not matched to a gene. CDR3 nucleotide sequence: TGCAGTGCGGCAGGACAGGGACAAGAGACCCAGTACTTC. Translation gives CSAAGQGQETQYF.

The genes are TRBV9 and TRBJ2-3, with 10 bases matching TRBD2. With V trimmed by 0 bases and J by 4 bases, 5 bases remained unmatched. Germline V gives CDR1 SGDLS, CDR2 YYNGEE. This CDR3 contains 16 residues. Here the CDR3 reads CASSVEAGGPPDTQYF. Written as DNA, the CDR3 is TGTGCCAGCAGCGTAGAAGCGGGAGGGCCCCCAGATACGCAGTATTTT. Full variable domain (remainder filled in from reference TRBV9 and TRBJ2-3): DSGVTQTPKHLITATGQRVTLRCSPRSGDLSVYWYQQSLDQGLQFLIQYYNGEERAKGNILERFSAQQFPDLHSELNLSSLELGDSALYFCASSVEAGGPPDTQYFGPGTRLTVL.

This chain uses TRBV29-1 with TRBJ2-5; 12 bases are a match to TRBD2. The germline V gene has CDR1 SQVTM and CDR2 ANQGSEA. Trimming took 7 bases from V and 5 from J; bases not matched to a gene: 8. The CDR3 loop spans 14 amino acids. DNA of the CDR3: TGCAGCGAAGGACTAGCGGGACCGTCGGAGACCCAGTACTTC. This gives the protein CSEGLAGPSETQYF.

J is TRBJ1-2 and V is TRBV6-1, with D maybe TRBD1 (5 bases). This CDR3 contains 12 residues. With 1 base removed from V and 12 bases from J, the gap between germline ends came to 12 bases. Germline V gene data show CDR1 as MNHNS and CDR2 as SASEGT. As DNA, the CDR3 is TGTGCCAGCAGTGAAGGCGCAGGGAATCACACCTTC. It encodes CASSEGAGNHTF.

The chain is built from TRBV29-1 and TRBJ2-3; 16 positions agree with TRBD2. The CDR3 runs to 17 residues. Germline V gene data show CDR1 as SQVTM and CDR2 as ANQGSEA. The ends lost 3 bases at V and 2 bases at J; junction bases unmatched: 5. The CDR3 loop reads CSVEGLAGGPNTDTQYF. The CDR3 DNA reads as TGCAGCGTTGAGGGACTAGCGGGAGGGCCGAACACAGATACGCAGTATTTT.

V is TRBV3-1 and J is TRBJ2-1; 9 bases are a match to TRBD1. With 0 bases clipped from V and 9 bases from J, the junction kept 6 bases outside the gene matches. This CDR3 spans 15 amino acids. The germline gives CDR1 LGHDT, CDR2 YNNKEL (reference sequence). The CDR3 DNA reads TGTGCCAGCAGCCAAGAACAGGGGGCTATAGGTGAGCAGTTCTTC. Protein product: CASSQEQGAIGEQFF.